One sample yielded the 25 T cell receptor beta chains listed below, sequenced in a study of a mutant IDH1 vaccine in newly diagnosed glioma. This table comes from immunoSEQ multiplex PCR, and its TCRdb copy is limited to in-frame clones, with some not included. The data hold approximately 45,000 clones, with 85% to 90% observed a single time. Documented time point: week 35, safety follow-up. One vaccine dose held 300 ug of mutant IDH1 20-mer peptide and came with topical imiquimod. These receptors have no known antigen. The source was PBMCs, collected from a glioma patient whose treatment included an IDH1 peptide vaccine. These receptors all stem from a woman in her 40s with glioma.

The chain carries TRBV27 and TRBJ2-1; 11 nucleotides line up with TRBD1. The V and J ends lost 5 bases and 9 bases, in that order; junction bases with no gene match: 9. Germline V gives CDR1 MNHEY, CDR2 SMNVEV (reference sequence). The CDR3 runs to 15 residues. This chain's CDR3 is CASSAPGQGVVEQFF. CDR3 in DNA: TGTGCCAGCAGTGCACCGGGACAGGGGGTGGTTGAGCAGTTCTTC.

For the CDR3, the DNA is TGCGCCAGCAGCGAGGGCGGGACAGGGCTTCTGCGCGAGCAGTACTTC. Protein: CASSEGGTGLLREQYF. This sequence joins TRBV5-1 and TRBJ2-7, with 9 bases aligning to TRBD1. The CDR3 is 16 residues long. Trimming removed 4 bases from V and 6 bases from J; junction bases left unmatched: 14. Germline V gene data show CDR1 as SGHRS and CDR2 as YFSETQ.

This sequence joins TRBV2 and TRBJ2-7; 8 bases map to TRBD2. V shed 3 bases, J shed 4 bases, and the junction held 5 bases outside the gene matches. CDR3 size: 14 residues. Germline lookup yields CDR1 SNHLY and CDR2 FYNNEI. The chain's CDR3 is CASSDGGLEYEQYF. The DNA for the CDR3 is TGTGCCAGCAGTGACGGGGGACTAGAATACGAGCAGTACTTC.

The rearrangement joins TRBV7-8 to TRBJ2-4; D not certain. The CDR3 contains 16 residues. V was trimmed by 1 base and J by 0 bases, leaving 10 bases between them. CDR1 is SGHVS and CDR2 is FQNEAQ in the germline V gene. The CDR3 protein is CASSLEQILAKNIQYF. The CDR3 coding sequence is TGTGCCAGCAGCTTAGAACAGATCCTAGCCAAAAACATTCAGTACTTC.

The chain uses TRBV25-1 and TRBJ1-1; 7 nucleotides align to TRBD1. V gave up 3 bases and J gave up 6 bases; unmatched junction bases: 4. Germline V gene sequence: CDR1 MGHDK, CDR2 SYGVNS. CDR3 length: 13 amino acids. In nucleotides, the CDR3 is TGTGCCAGCAGTGACCTGGGACAGCCTGAAGCTTTCTTT. It codes for CASSDLGQPEAFF. Looking up the rest from reference TRBV25-1 and TRBJ1-1 gives the full variable domain: EADIYQTPRYLVIGTGKKITLECSQTMGHDKMYWYQQDPGMELHLIHYSYGVNSTEKGDLSSESTVSRIRTEHFPLTLESARPSHTSQYLCASSDLGQPEAFFGQGTRLTVV.

This rearrangement joins TRBV14 to TRBJ2-7; 10 nucleotides agree with TRBD1. V trimming: 6 bases; J trimming: 4 bases; junction bases outside the gene matches: 9. The germline V gene has CDR1 SGHDN and CDR2 FVKESK. The CDR3 loop spans 15 amino acids. CDR3 loop: CASRQTGGLAYEQYF. CDR3 nucleotides: TGTGCCAGCAGACAGACAGGGGGCTTAGCGTACGAGCAGTACTTC. Together with reference TRBV14 and TRBJ2-7, the CDR3 gives the full variable domain: EAGVTQFPSHSVIEKGQTVTLRCDPISGHDNLYWYRRVMGKEIKFLLHFVKESKQDESGMPNNRFLAERTGGTYSTLKVQPAELEDSGVYFCASRQTGGLAYEQYFGPGTRLTVT.

The V gene is TRBV7-8, the J gene TRBJ2-7, with D perhaps matching TRBD1 (5 bases). Between the trimmed V and J ends, which lost 1 base and 2 bases, there was a span of 9 bases. Germline V gene lookup returns CDR1 SGHVS and CDR2 FQNEAQ. CDR3 size: 14 residues. The CDR3 DNA sequence: TGTGCCAGCAGCTTAGTTACAGGACCCTACGAGCAGTACTTC. It specifies CASSLVTGPYEQYF.

V usage is TRBV5-1 and J usage is TRBJ1-1, with unresolved D. Germline CDR1 SGHRS, CDR2 YFSETQ. This CDR3 is 17 amino acids long. V lost 1 base to trimming and J lost 7 bases, with 23 bases between them. The CDR3 region is CASSLKSFNGEHGEAFF. CDR3 sequence (DNA): TGCGCCAGCAGCTTGAAGTCGTTTAACGGGGAGCACGGTGAAGCTTTCTTT.

The V and J genes are TRBV7-9 and TRBJ1-3; TRBD1 agrees at 7 bases. CDR3 length equals 18 residues. Germline trimming cut 3 bases from V and 0 bases from J; bases unmatched to any gene: 11. Germline loops: CDR1 SEHNR, CDR2 FQNEAQ (reference sequence). The CDR3 DNA reads as TGTGCCAGCAGCTTCTCAGGGGGATCGTTTTCCTCTGGAAACACCATATATTTT. Amino acids: CASSFSGGSFSSGNTIYF.

This clone turned up a few times. The chain employs TRBV4-2 and TRBJ1-1; the D gene is possibly TRBD1 (6 bases). V was trimmed by 0 bases and J by 6 bases, leaving 17 bases between them. Germline assignment: CDR1 LGHNA and CDR2 YNFKEQ. The CDR3 is 16 amino acids. CDR3 DNA sequence: TGTGCCAGCAGCCAAGATAGTGGAGGGGGGGTTCCTGAAGCTTTCTTT. It codes for CASSQDSGGGVPEAFF.

This clone was found once. The chain has TRBV28 and TRBJ1-2; TRBD1 agrees at 10 bases. J was trimmed by 7 bases and V by 6 bases; bases with no gene match: 8. The CDR3 extends over 14 amino acids. Germline values: CDR1 MDHEN, CDR2 SYDVKM. CDR3 sequence reads: CASRTGGQGLGYTF. The CDR3 bases are TGTGCCAGCAGAACAGGGGGACAGGGGCTTGGCTACACCTTC.

Here the CDR3 DNA reads TGTGCCAGCAGTGCGTACGGTACTAACTATGGCTACACCTTC. Protein: CASSAYGTNYGYTF. V gene TRBV2 combines with J gene TRBJ1-2; D call uncertain. The germline V gene has CDR1 SNHLY and CDR2 FYNNEI. This CDR3 spans 14 amino acids. The V gene lost 4 bases and the J gene lost 0 bases, with 9 bases spanning the gap.

The J gene is TRBJ1-4, the V gene TRBV11-2, with D possibly TRBD1 on 6 matching bases. Trimming left V 4 bases short and J 10 bases short, with 16 bases between. The germline gives CDR1 SGHAT, CDR2 FQNNGV. The CDR3 spans 14 residues. This CDR3 reads CASSSRDTIRKLFF. The CDR3 region has the DNA TGTGCCAGCAGCTCCCGGGACACTATACGAAAACTGTTTTTT.

The V call is TRBV7-8, the J call TRBJ1-4; a weak D match, TRBD1 (5 bases). Trimming pared 3 bases from V and 8 bases from J, leaving 16 bases between. CDR1 is SGHVS and CDR2 is FQNEAQ in the germline V gene. This CDR3 region has 15 residues. The CDR3 DNA sequence: TGTGCCAGCAGCTTTTGGGGCAGGGTAGGGGAAAAACTGTTTTTT. The encoded protein is CASSFWGRVGEKLFF. The complete variable domain, with remaining parts taken from reference TRBV7-8 and TRBJ1-4, reads GAGVSQSPRYKVAKRGQDVALRCDPISGHVSLFWYQQALGQGPEFLTYFQNEAQLDKSGLPSDRFFAERPEGSVSTLKIQRTQQEDSAVYLCASSFWGRVGEKLFFGSGTQLSVL.

The chain links TRBV20-1 to TRBJ2-7, with D uncertain. Germline CDR1 is DFQATT and CDR2 is SNEGSKA (reference sequence). V lost 0 bases and J 7 bases, leaving 7 bases between the germline ends. The CDR3 loop spans 11 amino acids. The CDR3 bases are TGCAGTGCTAGAGATAGGGTAGAGCAGTACTTC. Its protein is CSARDRVEQYF.

This chain links TRBV5-4 with TRBJ1-1; TRBD1 matches at 7 bases. Germline assignment: CDR1 SGHNT and CDR2 YYREEE (reference sequence). The CDR3 spans 17 residues. J gave up 3 bases and V 0 bases, and 11 bases lay outside the gene matches. The CDR3 nucleotides are TGTGCCAGCAGCTTGGAGCTCAGGGGGAGGGGATACACTGAAGCTTTCTTT. Its translation is CASSLELRGRGYTEAFF.

V usage is TRBV5-1 and J usage is TRBJ2-7, with TRBD2 matching over 9 bases. CDR3 length: 16 residues. Germline V gives CDR1 SGHRS, CDR2 YFSETQ. V lost 4 bases and J lost 4; bases outside the gene matches: 12. The CDR3 loop reads CASSLPDSGRGYEQYF. In DNA form, the CDR3 reads TGCGCCAGCAGCCTTCCCGATAGCGGGAGAGGGTACGAGCAGTACTTC.

V usage is TRBV27 and J usage is TRBJ1-4; TRBD1 matches at 9 bases. The length of the CDR3 is 15 residues. Losses at the gene ends were 2 bases for V and 2 bases for J; bases not matched to a gene: 0. Germline-derived CDR1 and CDR2 are MNHEY and SMNVEV (reference sequence). The CDR3 DNA reads TGTGCCAGCAGTTTAGGGACAGGGACTAATGAAAAACTGTTTTTT. It specifies CASSLGTGTNEKLFF.

This chain connects TRBV30 to TRBJ2-2; no clear D. The CDR3 has 14 amino acids. Between the trimmed V and J ends, which lost 0 bases and 3 bases, there was a span of 8 bases. The germline V gene has CDR1 GTSNPN and CDR2 SVGIG (reference sequence). CDR3 nucleotides: TGTGCCTGGAGTGTAGGGCAGTACACCGGGGAGCTGTTTTTT. Encoded protein: CAWSVGQYTGELFF.

The chain links TRBV6-4 to TRBJ1-2, with a tentative D call TRBD1 (6 bases). CDR3 size: 14 residues. V lost 8 bases and J 1 base, leaving 14 bases between the germline ends. CDR1 is MRHNA and CDR2 is SNTAGT in the germline V gene. DNA for the CDR3: TGTGCCAGCTGGCCGGGGGGGCATAACTATGGCTACACCTTC. This sequence encodes CASWPGGHNYGYTF.

The gene calls are TRBV7-8 and TRBJ2-5; the D gene is possibly TRBD1 (6 bases). Deletions cut 5 bases from V and 5 bases from J, with 18 bases between. CDR3 length: 15 amino acids. The germline gives CDR1 SGHVS, CDR2 FQNEAQ. CDR3: CASSPREGQGETQYF. CDR3 in DNA: TGTGCCAGCAGCCCACGCGAGGGGCAGGGGGAGACCCAGTACTTC.

This chain connects TRBV19 to TRBJ2-6, with 7 bases that match TRBD1. This CDR3 region has 17 residues. The V and J ends lost 6 bases and 0 bases, in that order; junction bases with no gene match: 8. CDR1 and CDR2 from the germline V gene are LNHDA and SQIVND (reference sequence). This chain's CDR3 is CASRRDSTFSGANVLTF. CDR3 sequence (DNA): TGTGCCAGTAGGAGGGACAGTACTTTCTCTGGGGCCAACGTCCTGACTTTC.

The CDR3 DNA reads as TGTGCCATCCGAGGGACGACCAACAATGAGCAGTTCTTC. It is translated as CAIRGTTNNEQFF. This chain joins TRBV6-6 and TRBJ2-1; TRBD1 or TRBD2 may be the D gene (5 bases each). Trimming stripped 10 bases from V and 5 bases from J, with 15 bases between. From germline, CDR1 is MNHNY and CDR2 SVGAGI (reference sequence). The CDR3 contains 13 residues.

The DNA of the CDR3 is TGCGCCAGCAGCCAATTTCTCCTCCGGCAGCCCCAGCATTTT. This codes for CASSQFLLRQPQHF. The gene calls are TRBV4-1 and TRBJ1-5; D gene unclear. Germline V gene sequence: CDR1 MGHRA, CDR2 YSYEKL. V was pared by 2 bases and J by 7 bases, with 12 bases between. The CDR3 runs 14 residues.

The V and J genes are TRBV5-6 and TRBJ1-6; D is unclear. Trimming shortened V by 4 bases and J by 7 bases, and 12 bases separated the two germline ends. The CDR3 extends over 14 amino acids. Germline CDR1 SGHDT, CDR2 YYEEEE. CDR3 bases: TGTGCCAGCAGCCTTCTGGAGGGAAATTCACCCCTCCACTTT. Its translation is CASSLLEGNSPLHF. The whole variable domain, remainder taken from reference TRBV5-6 and TRBJ1-6, is DAGVTQSPTHLIKTRGQQVTLRCSPKSGHDTVSWYQQALGQGPQFIFQYYEEEERQRGNFPDRFSGHQFPNYSSELNVNALLLGDSALYLCASSLLEGNSPLHFGNGTRLTVT.